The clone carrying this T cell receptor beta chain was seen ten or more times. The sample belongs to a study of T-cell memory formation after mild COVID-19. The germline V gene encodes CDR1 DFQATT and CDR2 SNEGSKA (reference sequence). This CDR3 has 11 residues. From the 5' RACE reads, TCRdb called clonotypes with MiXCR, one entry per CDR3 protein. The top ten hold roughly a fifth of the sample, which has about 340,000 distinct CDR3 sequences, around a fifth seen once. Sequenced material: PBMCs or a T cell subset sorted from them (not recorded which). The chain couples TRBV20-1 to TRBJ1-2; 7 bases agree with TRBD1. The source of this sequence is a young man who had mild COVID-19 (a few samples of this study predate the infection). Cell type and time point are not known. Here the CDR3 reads CRVEGASGYTF. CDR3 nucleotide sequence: TGCAGGGTGGAGGGGGCTTCTGGCTACACCTTC.